The sample holds a few counts of the clone carrying this T cell receptor beta chain. This record belongs to a study of blood T cell repertoires in COVID-19. This table comes from immunoSEQ multiplex PCR, and its TCRdb copy is limited to in-frame clones, with some not included. This table holds roughly 200,000 clones, 70% to 85% found once. Germline values: CDR1 SGHNT, CDR2 YENEEA. Trimming took off 5 bases at V and 4 bases at J, with 12 bases between the two ends. The CDR3 has 14 residues. The TCR was taken from a woman aged 55 to 70 with acute COVID-19. Specimen: PBMCs or T cells enriched from blood (not recorded which). The V call is TRBV11-3, the J call TRBJ2-1; D possibly corresponds to TRBD1 (5 bases). For the CDR3, the DNA is TGTGCCAGCAGCCCCCTCGACAGATACAATGAGCAGTTCTTC. Translated: CASSPLDRYNEQFF.